What follows are 30 T cell receptor beta chains derived from one specimen sequenced in a study of T cells in Graves' hyperthyroidism and ophthalmopathy. Amplified TCR beta CDR3 regions came from RNA transcripts. Initially, a first-round RT-PCR of the TCR CDR3 employed the HTBI primer set. TCRdb reanalysed the multiplex PCR reads using MiXCR and keeps one entry per CDR3 protein. This table has about 420,000 distinct CDR3 sequences, roughly 13% appearing once. The specimen was blood. All receptors come from a woman in her late teens or twenties with Graves' hyperthyroidism.

Only a few counts were recorded for this clonotype. The chain couples TRBV19 to TRBJ1-5, with D tentatively TRBD1 (5 bases). The germline CDR1 and CDR2 sequences are LNHDA and SQIVND (reference sequence). Trimming removed 0 bases from V and 6 bases from J, with 12 bases in between. This CDR3 has 15 amino acids. CDR3 nucleotides: TGTGCCAGTAGTATAGACGGCGCCGGGGGTCAGCCCCAGCATTTT. Its protein product is CASSIDGAGGQPQHF.

About this clonotype: A much larger clone sits a single nucleotide away, making a read error possible. The V and J genes are TRBV30 and TRBJ1-1; D unresolved. The CDR3 spans 12 residues. Germline values: CDR1 GTSNPN, CDR2 SVGIG (reference sequence). The V gene lost 0 bases and the J gene lost 3 bases, with 5 bases spanning the gap. The CDR3 spells CAWSVNDTEAFF. Written as DNA, the CDR3 is TGTGCCTGGAGTGTAAACGACACTGAAGCTTTCTTT.

This clonotype was recorded many times. This chain connects TRBV6-1 to TRBJ1-1; perhaps TRBD1 as D (6 bases). The CDR3 totals 14 residues. V lost 8 bases to trimming and J lost 0 bases, with 13 bases between them. From germline, CDR1 is MNHNS and CDR2 SASEGT. The CDR3 DNA reads TGTGCCAGCGGTCACAGGGTCGTGAACACTGAAGCTTTCTTT. Amino acid sequence: CASGHRVVNTEAFF.

This chain uses TRBV9 with TRBJ2-1; 12 nucleotides match TRBD2. The CDR3 is made up of 18 amino acids. Trimming took 4 bases from V and 6 from J; bases not matched to a gene: 14. CDR1 is SGDLS, CDR2 YYNGEE, per germline. The CDR3 region has the DNA TGTGCCAGCAGCCCGCGACCAGGGGCTAGCGGGAGGGGCAATGAGCAGTTCTTC. Its protein product is CASSPRPGASGRGNEQFF.

This clonotype has just a few counts. CDR3 sequence reads: CASRPDRGRENIQYF. The CDR3 coding sequence is TGTGCCAGCAGACCCGACAGGGGGCGAGAAAACATTCAGTACTTC. V gene TRBV12-3 or TRBV12-4 combines with J gene TRBJ2-4; 10 bases are shared with TRBD1. Losses at the gene ends were 6 bases for V and 5 bases for J; bases not matched to a gene: 7. This CDR3 is 15 amino acids long.

V usage is TRBV11-1 and J usage is TRBJ2-2; the D is unclear. V lost 5 bases, J lost 1 base, and 11 bases lay in between. The V gene's germline CDR1 is SGHAT and CDR2 FQDESV (reference sequence). This CDR3 comprises 15 residues. The CDR3 reads CASSQGWENTGELFF. In DNA form, the CDR3 reads TGTGCCAGCAGCCAAGGGTGGGAGAACACCGGGGAGCTGTTTTTT.

The table lists this clonotype with a few counts. The rearrangement uses TRBV12-3 or TRBV12-4 and TRBJ2-1, with a weak D call TRBD2 (6 bases). Deletions cut 2 bases from V and 10 bases from J, with 12 bases between. CDR3 length: 13 residues. The DNA for the CDR3 is TGTGCCAGCAGTTTACTCGCGGGGAGCGAGCAGTTCTTC. This encodes CASSLLAGSEQFF.

Turning to this clonotype: Since a much larger clone is just one base distant, this may be a read error. The chain combines TRBV20-1 with TRBJ2-1; D uncertain. The DNA end is a closer match to TRBJ2-7, so the J assignment may be wrong. Germline CDR1 DFQATT, CDR2 SNEGSKA (reference sequence). The CDR3 is made up of 12 amino acids. DNA for the CDR3: TGCAGTGCTCTGGCCATCCACAATGAGCAGTACTTC. It is translated as CSALAIHNEQYF.

This clonotype has just a few counts. The rearrangement uses TRBV5-1 and TRBJ2-1; 9 positions match TRBD2. The germline V gene encodes CDR1 SGHRS and CDR2 YFSETQ. With 0 bases clipped from V and 4 bases from J, the junction kept 2 bases outside the gene matches. This CDR3 region has 15 residues. CDR3 in amino acids: CASSLGGRVYNEQFF. Written as DNA, the CDR3 is TGCGCCAGCAGCTTGGGCGGGAGGGTTTACAATGAGCAGTTCTTC.

Ten or more counts support this clonotype. V usage is TRBV7-9 and J usage is TRBJ2-1; D could derive from TRBD1 or TRBD2 (6 bases each). The CDR3 is 16 amino acids. V lost 4 bases and J 6 bases, leaving 19 bases between the germline ends. CDR1 and CDR2 from the germline V gene are SEHNR and FQNEAQ (reference sequence). The CDR3 DNA follows: TGTGCCAGCAGCTCCCGGACTACTCAAGGGGGCAATGAGCAGTTCTTC. Translating it yields CASSSRTTQGGNEQFF.

This sequence joins TRBV30 and TRBJ2-2; 7 nucleotides line up with TRBD1. The CDR3 is made up of 14 amino acids. Germline trimming cut 3 bases from V and 4 bases from J; bases unmatched to any gene: 5. CDR1 and CDR2 (germline): GTSNPN, SVGIG (reference sequence). The CDR3 protein is CAWSPTGFTGELFF. Here the CDR3 DNA reads TGTGCCTGGAGCCCGACAGGGTTCACCGGGGAGCTGTTTTTT. Together with reference TRBV30 and TRBJ2-2, the CDR3 gives the full variable domain: SQTIHQWPATLVQPVGSPLSLECTVEGTSNPNLYWYRQAAGRGLQLLFYSVGIGQISSEVPQNLSASRPQDRQFILSSKKLLLSDSGFYLCAWSPTGFTGELFFGEGSRLTVL.

The chain is built from TRBV29-1 and TRBJ2-3, with a possible D match to TRBD2 (5 bases). CDR1 SQVTM and CDR2 ANQGSEA come from the germline V gene. CDR3 length: 11 residues. V was shortened by 4 bases and J by 6 bases, with 8 bases between the two germline ends. The CDR3 coding sequence is TGCAGCGTTGGGGAGTCGGATACGCAGTATTTT. Its translation is CSVGESDTQYF.

The chain joins TRBV18 to TRBJ2-2; D perhaps matches TRBD1 (5 bases). Trimming left V 3 bases short and J 4 bases short, with 9 bases between. CDR1 and CDR2 (germline): KGHSH, LQKENI. The CDR3 extends over 14 amino acids. The CDR3 spells CASSPQGSTGELFF. CDR3 coding DNA: TGTGCCAGCTCACCCCAGGGCAGCACCGGGGAGCTGTTTTTT. The full variable domain, completed using reference TRBV18 and TRBJ2-2, is NAGVMQNPRHLVRRRGQEARLRCSPMKGHSHVYWYRQLPEEGLKFMVYLQKENIIDESGMPKERFSAEFPKEGPSILRIQQVVRGDSAAYFCASSPQGSTGELFFGEGSRLTVL.

The chain has TRBV11-2 and TRBJ2-2; 7 bases are shared with TRBD2. This CDR3 is 17 amino acids long. V lost 0 bases, J lost 7 bases, and 11 bases stayed unmatched. Germline lookup yields CDR1 SGHAT and CDR2 FQNNGV. The CDR3 spells CASSLDSRASGLGELFF. CDR3 bases: TGTGCCAGCAGCTTAGATTCTAGGGCTAGCGGCCTCGGGGAGCTGTTTTTT.

This clonotype came up many times. The rearrangement uses TRBV6-1 and TRBJ2-5, with 15 positions matching TRBD2. The CDR3 spans 19 residues. Germline V CDR1 and CDR2: MNHNS, SASEGT. V was pared by 5 bases and J by 4 bases, with 14 bases of the junction left unmatched. CDR3 sequence reads: CASSPPRTSGRAPGETQYF. The CDR3 DNA reads as TGTGCCAGCAGTCCTCCCAGGACTAGCGGGAGGGCACCCGGAGAGACCCAGTACTTC.

Details on this clonotype: One junction end disagrees with the germline gene, perhaps due to a read error. The chain carries TRBV7-7 and TRBJ2-2; 9 positions match TRBD1. Germline assignment: CDR1 SSHAT and CDR2 FNYEAQ (reference sequence). The CDR3 spans 16 residues. The CDR3 DNA sequence: TGTGCTAGCAGCGACACGACAGGGGGATGGACCGGGGAGCTGTTTTTT. This encodes CASSDTTGGWTGELFF.

This clonotype was seen many times. The chain couples TRBV27 to TRBJ2-7; TRBD1 might be the D (6 bases). The CDR3 runs to 15 residues. Germline CDR1 MNHEY, CDR2 SMNVEV (reference sequence). The germline V and J ends were trimmed by 3 bases and 2 bases, with 14 bases remaining between them. CDR3 sequence reads: CASSFSRTATYEQYF. Here the CDR3 DNA reads TGTGCCAGCAGTTTCTCGCGGACAGCAACCTACGAGCAGTACTTC.

Ten or more counts support this clonotype. The V and J genes are TRBV6-1 and TRBJ2-7; TRBD1 is a possible D gene (6 bases). Germline values: CDR1 MNHNS, CDR2 SASEGT. V was pared by 7 bases and J by 2 bases, with 18 bases between. CDR3 length: 15 amino acids. The CDR3 spells CASTRGVAAAYEQYF. In DNA, the CDR3 is TGTGCCAGCACCAGGGGTGTGGCAGCAGCCTACGAGCAGTACTTC.

The rearrangement joins TRBV20-1 to TRBJ1-6; TRBD1 matches 8 bases. The CDR3 consists of 16 residues. The germline V gene encodes CDR1 DFQATT and CDR2 SNEGSKA (reference sequence). The V and J ends lost 6 bases and 0 bases, in that order; junction bases with no gene match: 7. CDR3 sequence (DNA): TGCAGTGCCCCCGGGACAGGCAGCTCCTATAATTCACCCCTCCACTTT. Its translation is CSAPGTGSSYNSPLHF.

This clonotype was detected many times. The chain is built from TRBV20-1 and TRBJ2-6; 7 bases agree with TRBD1. Trimming at V came to 6 bases and at J to 1 base, leaving 6 bases not matched to a gene. Germline V CDR1 and CDR2: DFQATT, SNEGSKA (reference sequence). The CDR3 runs 15 residues. CDR3 sequence (DNA): TGCAGTGCGAGAACAGGGGCTTCTGGGGCCAACGTCCTGACTTTC. Amino acids: CSARTGASGANVLTF.

The table lists this clonotype with many counts. V is TRBV6-1 and J is TRBJ2-7, with 8 bases matching TRBD1. The CDR3 runs 15 residues. Looked up from germline, CDR1 is MNHNS and CDR2 is SASEGT. J gave up 4 bases and V 2 bases, and 7 bases lay outside the gene matches. CDR3 amino acids: CASSETQGDLYEQYF. In DNA, the CDR3 is TGTGCCAGCAGTGAAACACAGGGGGATCTTTACGAGCAGTACTTC.

This clonotype was observed at least ten times. The V gene is TRBV28, the J gene TRBJ2-7; tentatively, D is TRBD2 (6 bases). The CDR3 runs 13 residues. The V end was cut by 7 bases, the J end by 5 bases, with 15 bases between. The germline V gene encodes CDR1 MDHEN and CDR2 SYDVKM. The CDR3 loop reads CASTDPGRHEQYF. For the CDR3, the DNA is TGTGCCAGCACAGATCCAGGGAGGCACGAGCAGTACTTC.

This rearrangement joins TRBV28 to TRBJ2-3; 7 bases are a match to TRBD2. Germline values: CDR1 MDHEN, CDR2 SYDVKM. Trimming took 6 bases from V and 1 from J; bases not matched to a gene: 7. The CDR3 contains 15 residues. The CDR3 coding sequence is TGTGCCAGCAGAGTGGGGGGGTCGGGCACAGATACGCAGTATTTT. It specifies CASRVGGSGTDTQYF.

This clonotype was counted many times. The chain employs TRBV20-1 and TRBJ1-1; tentatively, D is TRBD1 (6 bases). CDR1 DFQATT and CDR2 SNEGSKA come from the germline V gene (reference sequence). The CDR3 has 13 residues. Trimming shortened V by 5 bases and J by 4 bases, and 14 bases separated the two germline ends. CDR3 DNA sequence: TGCAGTGCTGGTACAGGGCGCGGCACTGAAGCTTTCTTT. Translated: CSAGTGRGTEAFF.

There are many counts of this clonotype. V usage is TRBV28 and J usage is TRBJ1-5; possible D gene TRBD1, 5 bases. Trimming left V 2 bases short and J 3 bases short, with 14 bases between. Germline CDR1 and CDR2: MDHEN and SYDVKM. The CDR3 runs to 16 residues. CDR3 coding DNA: TGTGCCAGCAGTTTAATCGGGGGAAAACCCAATCAGCCCCAGCATTTT. This encodes CASSLIGGKPNQPQHF.

Only a few counts were recorded for this clonotype. J is TRBJ1-2 and V is TRBV18; tentatively, D is TRBD1 (5 bases). With 2 bases removed from V and 4 bases from J, the gap between germline ends came to 11 bases. Per the germline V gene, CDR1 is KGHSH and CDR2 is LQKENI. CDR3 length: 14 residues. CDR3: CASSPSSGFYGYTF. The DNA of the CDR3 is TGTGCCAGCTCACCAAGTTCAGGGTTCTATGGCTACACCTTC.

This clonotype was detected ten times or more. The rearrangement uses TRBV30 and TRBJ2-7; TRBD2 is a possible D gene (6 bases). The V gene lost 3 bases and the J gene lost 5 bases, with 8 bases spanning the gap. Germline V CDR1 and CDR2: GTSNPN, SVGIG (reference sequence). This CDR3 has 11 amino acids. The CDR3 is CAWSAGNEQYF. Written as DNA, the CDR3 is TGTGCCTGGAGCGCGGGGAACGAGCAGTACTTC. Complete variable domain (other parts from reference TRBV30 and TRBJ2-7): SQTIHQWPATLVQPVGSPLSLECTVEGTSNPNLYWYRQAAGRGLQLLFYSVGIGQISSEVPQNLSASRPQDRQFILSSKKLLLSDSGFYLCAWSAGNEQYFGPGTRLTVT.

There are a few counts of this clonotype. This chain links TRBV6-1 with TRBJ2-1; D perhaps matches TRBD2 (5 bases). Germline values: CDR1 MNHNS, CDR2 SASEGT. The CDR3 length is 15 residues. V dropped 5 bases and J dropped 7 bases, with 18 bases sitting between them. The DNA of the CDR3 is TGTGCCAGCAGTATTCTTTGGACTTCTGGGAATGAGCAGTTCTTC. The encoded protein is CASSILWTSGNEQFF.

The V and J genes are TRBV19 and TRBJ1-2, with D maybe TRBD1 (6 bases). Germline CDR1 is LNHDA and CDR2 is SQIVND (reference sequence). V dropped 6 bases and J dropped 7 bases, with 18 bases sitting between them. The CDR3 covers 14 residues. CDR3 protein: CASSPWGGSTGYTF. CDR3 nucleotide sequence: TGTGCCAGTAGCCCCTGGGGGGGCAGTACTGGCTACACCTTC.

This clonotype was counted ten times or more. The chain carries TRBV15 and TRBJ2-1; 7 bases are shared with TRBD2. The V gene end was trimmed by 5 bases and the J gene end by 6 bases; junction bases not matched to a gene: 13. Per the germline V gene, CDR1 is LNHNV and CDR2 is YYDKDF (reference sequence). The CDR3 has 16 amino acids. CDR3 residues: CATSGTSGKRGNEQFF. The CDR3 nucleotides are TGTGCCACCAGCGGAACAAGCGGGAAACGGGGCAATGAGCAGTTCTTC.